This T cell receptor beta chain came from a study of T cell responses to AZD1222 COVID-19 vaccine. Study outcomes and limitations: In a largely white British group with more females than males, clonal diversity was possibly underestimated. Spike-wide coverage was observed for vaccine-associated CD4 TCRs, with dominant responses at 160-218 and 743-854.

The data were produced by immunoSEQ multiplex PCR, yet TCRdb's version contains in-frame clones alone and is incomplete. The data contain 86,000 or so clones, roughly nine tenths of them singletons. Notes on this clone: Its antigen is still unknown.

From germline, CDR1 is LNHDA and CDR2 SQIVND (reference sequence). The V end was cut by 3 bases, the J end by 5 bases, with 11 bases between. CDR3 length equals 13 residues. The chain recombines TRBV19 with TRBJ2-7; D might be TRBD1 (5 bases). The specimen was peripheral blood, collected on day 0 of AZD1222 vaccination. This clonotype was obtained from an adult in good health. The CDR3 reads CASSISRVDEQYF. The CDR3 bases are TGTGCCAGTAGTATCTCCAGGGTTGACGAGCAGTACTTC. Full variable domain (remainder filled in from reference TRBV19 and TRBJ2-7): DGGITQSPKYLFRKEGQNVTLSCEQNLNHDAMYWYRQDPGQGLRLIYYSQIVNDFQKGDIAEGYSVSREKKESFPLTVTSAQKNPTAFYLCASSISRVDEQYFGPGTRLTVT.